This TCR beta chain was sequenced in a study of blood T cell repertoires in COVID-19. Germline loops: CDR1 SGHDN, CDR2 FVKESK. The CDR3 contains 11 residues. V dropped 1 base and J dropped 8 bases, with 3 bases sitting between them. Profiled with immunoSEQ multiplex PCR; TCRdb holds only in-frame clones, not every one. Altogether 150,000 to 200,000 clones are present, approximately 86% being singletons, with the ten largest covering 0.45% to 0.6%. The table lists this clone with a count of one. The chain uses TRBV14 and TRBJ2-1; D is unresolved. The specimen was peripheral blood. The source is a man between 60 and 70 years old with COVID-19, enrolled during active disease. CDR3 in DNA: TGTGCCAGCAGCCAAGTCTATGAGCAGTTCTTC. Its protein is CASSQVYEQFF.